This is a list of T cell receptor beta chains from one sample in a study of T-cell memory formation after mild COVID-19. MiXCR, run by TCRdb on the 5' RACE reads, gives a single entry per CDR3 protein. The data contain roughly 600,000 distinct CDR3 sequences, about a sixth of them seen just once; the ten biggest clones take up 12%. What was sequenced was PBMCs or a T cell subset sorted from them (not recorded which). All receptors derive from an adult woman who had mild COVID-19 (a few samples of this study predate the infection). Cell type and time point are not known. CDR3s include the opening cysteine and the closing phenylalanine or tryptophan. D genes are given only for firm matches. Size tells how often a clone was seen (once, few, many) or the class of an expanded clone, and some rows leave it out.

clone_size	j_call	d_call	v_call	cdr3_aa	cdr3_nt
many	TRBJ2-3	TRBD2	TRBV9	CASSDGAGGGTDTQYF	TGTGCCAGCAGCGATGGAGCGGGGGGCGGGACAGATACGCAGTATTTT
NA	TRBJ1-5	NA	TRBV24-1	CATSDLGPERNQPQHF	TGTGCCACCAGTGATCTTGGACCGGAGCGCAATCAGCCCCAGCATTTT
few	TRBJ2-3	TRBD2	TRBV20-1	CSARGRASGRAGDTQYF	TGCAGTGCTAGAGGTCGTGCTAGCGGGAGGGCCGGGGATACGCAGTATTTT
NA	TRBJ1-2	TRBD1	TRBV15	CATSPQGARYGYTF	TGTGCCACCAGTCCACAGGGGGCGAGGTATGGCTACACCTTC
NA	TRBJ1-6	TRBD1	TRBV6-1	CASSPWTGLNSPLHF	TGTGCCAGCAGTCCCTGGACAGGCCTTAATTCACCCCTCCACTTT
NA	TRBJ2-7	NA	TRBV20-1	CSVNLGRGCLAEQYF	TGCAGTGTCAATCTTGGACGGGGATGTCTCGCCGAGCAGTACTTC
NA	TRBJ2-7	TRBD2	TRBV7-2	CASSQATSGGYEQYF	TGTGCCAGCAGCCAAGCGACTAGCGGGGGCTACGAGCAGTACTTC
NA	TRBJ2-1	TRBD1	TRBV14	CASSQEIQWDSYNEQFF	TGTGCCAGCAGCCAAGAGATTCAATGGGACAGCTACAATGAGCAGTTCTTC
NA	TRBJ1-2	TRBD1	TRBV20-1	CSAKQGAGGYGYTF	TGCAGTGCTAAACAGGGGGCGGGTGGCTATGGCTACACCTTC
few	TRBJ2-1	TRBD2	TRBV5-1	CASSPGLAGGIQGGNEQFF	TGCGCCAGCAGTCCGGGACTAGCGGGAGGGATTCAAGGGGGCAATGAGCAGTTCTTC
few	TRBJ2-1	TRBD2	TRBV9	CASSVEGRGSYNEQFF	TGTGCCAGCAGCGTAGAGGGGAGGGGCTCCTACAATGAGCAGTTCTTC
few	TRBJ2-1	TRBD2	TRBV12-3/TRBV12-4	CASRITSGVTNEQFF	TGTGCCAGCAGGATTACTAGCGGGGTTACCAATGAGCAGTTCTTC
few	TRBJ2-1	TRBD1	TRBV7-8	CASSLVGEGQAQGNEQFF	TGTGCCAGCAGCTTAGTCGGAGAGGGACAGGCTCAGGGCAATGAGCAGTTCTTC
few	TRBJ2-7	NA	TRBV7-9	CASSLARAGDEQYF	TGTGCCAGCAGCTTAGCGCGCGCAGGAGACGAGCAGTACTTC
NA	TRBJ2-7	TRBD1	TRBV6-5	CASTRGQGAYEQYF	TGTGCCAGCACCCGCGGACAGGGGGCCTACGAGCAGTACTTC
few	TRBJ2-3	NA	TRBV7-2	CASSLEIARTTDTQYF	TGTGCCAGCAGCTTGGAGATTGCTCGGACCACAGATACGCAGTATTTT
NA	TRBJ1-1	TRBD1	TRBV5-5	CASSRTGGLWNTEAFF	TGTGCCAGCAGTCGGACAGGGGGATTATGGAACACTGAAGCTTTCTTT
NA	TRBJ1-1	NA	TRBV12-3/TRBV12-4	CASSKGREWTEAFF	TGTGCCAGCAGTAAGGGACGGGAATGGACTGAAGCTTTCTTT
NA	TRBJ1-1	NA	TRBV24-1	CATSDWGDDTEAFF	TGTGCCACCAGTGATTGGGGGGATGACACTGAAGCTTTCTTT
NA	TRBJ1-2	NA	TRBV5-6	CASSRLSGLGYGYTF	TGTGCCAGCAGCCGCCTGTCGGGATTGGGCTATGGCTACACCTTC
NA	TRBJ2-7	NA	TRBV3-1	CASSRRGRNEQNF	TGTGCCAGCAGCCGGAGGGGCAGGAACGAGCAGAACTTC
few	TRBJ2-1	TRBD2	TRBV7-3	CASSYQRTRDYNEQFF	TGTGCCAGCAGTTATCAACGGACTAGGGATTACAATGAGCAGTTCTTC
few	TRBJ1-2	NA	TRBV12-3/TRBV12-4	CASSPLEAPYSGYTF	TGTGCCAGCAGTCCACTCGAGGCCCCCTACTCTGGCTACACCTTC
few	TRBJ1-1	NA	TRBV19	CASSRKVGASGTEAFF	TGTGCCAGTAGCCGGAAGGTTGGGGCGAGTGGGACTGAAGCTTTCTTT
many	TRBJ1-6	NA	TRBV9	CASSPGGPLHF	TGTGCCAGCAGCCCCGGAGGACCCCTCCACTTT
NA	TRBJ2-2	NA	TRBV12-3/TRBV12-4	CAIPVGGPNTGELFF	TGTGCCATCCCCGTGGGGGGGCCGAACACCGGGGAGCTGTTTTTT
NA	TRBJ2-5	TRBD2	TRBV4-1	CASSQEAGVKSGETQYF	TGCGCCAGCAGCCAAGAGGCGGGGGTTAAGTCGGGAGAGACCCAGTACTTC
few	TRBJ2-3	NA	TRBV4-3	CASSQDARSGWSTDTQYF	TGCGCCAGCAGCCAAGATGCGAGGTCGGGCTGGTCCACAGATACGCAGTATTTT
NA	TRBJ1-1	TRBD1	TRBV15	CATSKDRVGEAFF	TGTGCCACCAGCAAGGACAGGGTTGGTGAAGCTTTCTTT
NA	TRBJ1-2	TRBD1	TRBV19	CASSIRQGLSVYGYTF	TGTGCCAGTAGTATCCGACAGGGACTGAGTGTTTATGGCTACACCTTC
many	TRBJ2-6	NA	TRBV7-9	CASSLDVGGSGANVLTF	TGTGCCAGCAGCTTAGACGTAGGGGGTTCTGGGGCCAACGTCCTGACTTTC
NA	TRBJ1-5	NA	TRBV25-1	CASSPGSPQHF	TGTGCCAGCAGTCCGGGCTCTCCCCAGCATTTT
few	TRBJ1-2	TRBD1	TRBV9	CASGNLDRVHGYTF	TGTGCCAGCGGGAATTTAGACAGGGTTCATGGCTACACCTTC
NA	TRBJ2-1	TRBD2	TRBV7-9	CASTQGLATRDEQFF	TGTGCCAGCACCCAGGGACTAGCGACCCGCGATGAGCAGTTCTTC
NA	TRBJ2-5	NA	TRBV20-1	CSARDARVFETQYF	TGCAGTGCTAGAGATGCCAGGGTTTTCGAGACCCAGTACTTC
many	TRBJ1-1	NA	TRBV6-5	CASSYSGRTEAFF	TGTGCCAGCAGTTACTCGGGAAGAACTGAAGCTTTCTTT
NA	TRBJ2-6	NA	TRBV9	CASSVYEGANVLTF	TGTGCCAGCAGCGTATATGAGGGGGCCAACGTCCTGACTTTC
few	TRBJ2-7	TRBD2	TRBV4-3	CASSLTRTSGTLPGYEQYF	TGCGCCAGCAGCCTCACTAGGACTAGCGGGACCCTACCGGGGTACGAGCAGTACTTC
few	TRBJ2-1	NA	TRBV7-2	CASSPSRVALGSYNEQFF	TGTGCCAGCAGCCCATCTCGGGTAGCGCTTGGGTCCTACAATGAGCAGTTCTTC
NA	TRBJ2-2	NA	TRBV24-1	CATSDPPLSAANTGELFF	TGTGCCACCAGTGATCCCCCGTTGTCGGCAGCGAACACCGGGGAGCTGTTTTTT